A selection of T cell receptor beta chains follows, all from one sample in a study of T cell responses to AZD1222 COVID-19 vaccine. Generated by immunoSEQ multiplex PCR, the TCRdb table keeps only in-frame clones and is missing some. This sample has about 160,000 clones, with approximately 93% found just once. Sequenced material: peripheral blood, taken on day 0 of AZD1222 vaccination. These receptors came from an adult in good health. Each CDR3 is given with its conserved first and last residue. A D gene is named only where the DNA matches it firmly. A clone size is listed for some rows: how often the clone was seen (once, few, many), or a class if it is expanded.

10	TRBV9	.	.	TRBJ2-7	TGTGCCAGCACCCCCCTCGAGCAGTACTTC	CASTPLEQYF
13	TRBV6-5	.	.	TRBJ1-5	TGTGCCAGCAGTTACGCTCTAAATCAGCCCCAGCATTTT	CASSYALNQPQHF
16	TRBV5-1	.	.	TRBJ1-1	TGCGCCAGCAGCTTGGGGACTCCTATCCCCAACACTGAAGCTTTCTTT	CASSLGTPIPNTEAFF
15	TRBV5-8	.	.	TRBJ1-2	TGTGCCAGCAGCCCCCCGTGGGGTTATGGCTATGGCTACACCTTC	CASSPPWGYGYGYTF
15	TRBV6-2/TRBV6-3	.	.	TRBJ2-3	TGTGCCAGCAGCCGTTATGACAGGAGCACAGATACGCAGTATTTT	CASSRYDRSTDTQYF
14	TRBV2	TRBD1	.	TRBJ2-1	TGTGCCAGCAGTGGGGACAGTCGGTTCAATGAGCAGTTCTTC	CASSGDSRFNEQFF
13	TRBV29-1	.	.	TRBJ1-1	TGCAGCGCGAGGAATAGGGGGAGGACTGAAGCTTTCTTT	CSARNRGRTEAFF
13	TRBV19	TRBD1	.	TRBJ1-2	TGTGCCAGTATTTCGACAGGGGACTATGGCTACACCTTC	CASISTGDYGYTF
17	TRBV18	TRBD1	.	TRBJ1-2	TGTGCCAGCTCACCAAGGGACAGGGGTTACCAACCCTATGGCTACACCTTC	CASSPRDRGYQPYGYTF
13	TRBV5-1	TRBD1	.	TRBJ1-4	TGCGCCAGCAGCCCGGACAGGGGGGAAAAACTGTTTTTT	CASSPDRGEKLFF
14	TRBV7-9	.	few	TRBJ2-7	TGTGCCAGCAGCTCCCCTACGGGGCGGCGCGAGCAGTACTTC	CASSSPTGRREQYF
15	TRBV4-1	.	.	TRBJ2-7	TGCGCCAGCAGCGCCGGTGGGGAGTTTCCCTACGAGCAGTACTTC	CASSAGGEFPYEQYF
14	TRBV15	TRBD1	once	TRBJ1-6	TGTGCCACCAGCAGAGGAGGACAGGGATCACCCCTCCACTTT	CATSRGGQGSPLHF
13	TRBV29-1	TRBD1	.	TRBJ2-7	TGCAGCGTGGGTGGGACAGTCATCAACGAGCAGTACTTC	CSVGGTVINEQYF
15	TRBV9	TRBD1	once	TRBJ1-5	TGTGCCAGCAGCGCCCAGGGGGTTGACAATCAGCCCCAGCATTTT	CASSAQGVDNQPQHF
16	TRBV4-1	.	.	TRBJ1-5	TGCGCCAGCAGCCCCCGGGGGCAGGGTTCTAATCAGCCCCAGCATTTT	CASSPRGQGSNQPQHF
14	TRBV25-1	TRBD1	.	TRBJ1-1	TGTGCCAGCAGTGGACACAGGGGGCGTACTGAAGCTTTCTTT	CASSGHRGRTEAFF
15	TRBV6-4	TRBD2	.	TRBJ2-3	TGTGCCAGCAGTGTGCAAGCGGGGGGCCCAGATACGCAGTATTTT	CASSVQAGGPDTQYF
14	TRBV6-5	TRBD2	.	TRBJ2-1	TGTGCCAGCAGCGATCTAGCGGAGTACAATGAGCAGTTCTTC	CASSDLAEYNEQFF
15	TRBV11-2	TRBD1	.	TRBJ1-3	TGTGCCAGCAGCCCCCAGACAGGGTCTGGAAACACCATATATTTT	CASSPQTGSGNTIYF
11	TRBV29-1	.	.	TRBJ2-7	TGCAGCGTAGAGACAGCTTACGAGCAGTACTTC	CSVETAYEQYF
14	TRBV28	.	.	TRBJ1-1	TGTGCCAGCAGTTTAGGGGCCAGTCACACTGAAGCTTTCTTT	CASSLGASHTEAFF
16	TRBV5-1	TRBD1	.	TRBJ1-4	TGCGCCAGGAGGCTACTGGACAGGGGATCTAATGAAAAACTGTTTTTT	CARRLLDRGSNEKLFF
13	TRBV19	TRBD1	.	TRBJ1-1	TGTGCCAGTAGTGGACAGGTGGGGACTGAAGCTTTCTTT	CASSGQVGTEAFF
13	TRBV7-8	.	.	TRBJ1-5	TGTGCCAGCAGCTCGTATAGCAATCAGCCCCAGCATTTT	CASSSYSNQPQHF
13	TRBV28	TRBD1	once	TRBJ2-3	TGTGCCAGCAGTACCGGGACAGTGGAGACGCAGTATTTT	CASSTGTVETQYF
14	TRBV24-1	.	.	TRBJ2-1	TGTGCCACCAGTGAAGCGGGCTACGGGAATGAGCAGTTCTTC	CATSEAGYGNEQFF
16	TRBV10-1	TRBD1	.	TRBJ2-2	TGCGCCAGCAGTGAGTACAGGGGTCGCGCCACCGGGGAGCTGTTTTTT	CASSEYRGRATGELFF
19	TRBV5-1	.	.	TRBJ1-2	TGCGCCAGCAGCTTGGCCGGCATCGGGGCTCAAGTCTCACCCTATGGCTACACCTTC	CASSLAGIGAQVSPYGYTF
15	TRBV25-1	.	.	TRBJ1-1	TGTGCCAGCAGTGAATCCTCCCCAGGGGTCTTTGAAGCTTTCTTT	CASSESSPGVFEAFF
15	TRBV9	.	.	TRBJ2-1	TGTGCCAGCAGCGTAGATGGCAACGCCTACAATGAGCAGTTCTTC	CASSVDGNAYNEQFF
13	TRBV5-1	.	.	TRBJ1-5	TGCGCCAGCAGCTTGGGAGTGGGTCAGCCCCAGCATTTT	CASSLGVGQPQHF
16	TRBV9	TRBD1	.	TRBJ1-1	TGTGCCAGCAGCGTAGCCCGAGACAGGGATGAGACTGAAGCTTTCTTT	CASSVARDRDETEAFF
14	TRBV6-2/TRBV6-3	.	.	TRBJ1-1	TGTGCCAGCAGTTACCGGAGCCCCCTTCCAGAAGCTTTCTTT	CASSYRSPLPEAFF
12	TRBV5-1	.	.	TRBJ1-2	TGCGCCAGCAGCTTCACAGGGTCAGGCTACACCTTC	CASSFTGSGYTF
15	TRBV7-2	TRBD2	.	TRBJ2-7	TGTGCCAGCAGCCAACTAGCGGGGCTAATCTACGAGCAGTACTTC	CASSQLAGLIYEQYF
13	TRBV30	.	.	TRBJ1-5	TGTGCCTGGAATACAGGCATAAATCAGCCCCAGCATTTT	CAWNTGINQPQHF
12	TRBV30	.	.	TRBJ1-1	TGTGCCTGGAGTGTGATGGCACGCGCCGCTTTCTTT	CAWSVMARAAFF
13	TRBV5-4	.	.	TRBJ1-5	TGTGCCAGCAGCTTGGAGGGGCTGAAGCCCCAGCATTTT	CASSLEGLKPQHF
17	TRBV18	.	few	TRBJ1-3	TGTGCCAGCTCACCACGGCGGGGCCTGGCGTCTGGAAACACCATATATTTT	CASSPRRGLASGNTIYF
15	TRBV5-4	.	.	TRBJ1-5	TGTGCCAGCAGCTTGTCACCGATGAGCAATCAGCCCCAGCATTTT	CASSLSPMSNQPQHF
13	TRBV5-1	.	.	TRBJ1-1	TGCGCCAGCAGCTTGGGGGTGAACACTGAAGCTTTCTTT	CASSLGVNTEAFF
15	TRBV4-1	.	.	TRBJ1-1	TGCGCCAGCAGCCAAGGGGTCTGGGCAACACTCGGAGCTTTCTTT	CASSQGVWATLGAFF